This paragraph reports one TCR beta chain. Its specificity is unknown. These data belong to a study of shared clonotypes between healthy human individuals. Across the whole study: For every donor, three CD4 naive, three CD4 memory, two CD8 naive and one CD8 memory plates were used.

Repertoires were generated with immunoSEQ multiplex PCR, while TCRdb's copy carries only in-frame clones and drops some. The sample shows approximately 1.4 million clones, under 99% of them seen only once. Trimming at V came to 5 bases and at J to 7 bases, leaving 6 bases not matched to a gene. The length of the CDR3 is 15 residues. Germline-derived CDR1 and CDR2 are SNHLY and FYNNEI. Study-level results: Among donors, clonotype sharing was expected to be affected by sequencing depth. The represented genetic and exposure-history diversity was limited by the small number of donors.

Memory CD4+ cells were the fraction left after CD45RA+ naive selection. The specimen was naive CD4+ T cells sorted from blood. Described subset: CD45RA+ positively selected. The rearrangement joins TRBV2 to TRBJ2-1, with 12 bases identical to TRBD2. This clonotype originated in a man aged 25 to 40 in good health. CDR3 DNA sequence: TGTGCCAGCAGTCCTAGCGGGAGGGCCAGGAATGAGCAGTTCTTC. It codes for CASSPSGRARNEQFF.